The subject of this entry is one T cell receptor beta chain. The data derive from a study of blood T cell repertoires in COVID-19. In the study overall: The samples span acute and convalescent COVID-19 from the United States, Italy and Spain.

Assay used: immunoSEQ multiplex PCR; TCRdb lists only in-frame clones, some missing. This sample has 240,000 or so clones; approximately 83% occur once, and the top ten carry 3% to 3.5%. The CDR3 totals 15 residues. V shed 8 bases and J 2 bases; nucleotides not matched to a gene: 5. Germline V gene lookup returns CDR1 MGHDK and CDR2 SYGVNS. Material: peripheral blood. The V gene is TRBV25-1, the J gene TRBJ2-2; TRBD2 aligns across 10 bases. The origin of this receptor is a woman aged 25 to 39 who had recovered from COVID-19. CDR3 bases: TGTGCCAGCCAAAGCGGGGGGGCCAACACCGGGGAGCTGTTTTTT. This codes for CASQSGGANTGELFF.